This TCR beta chain was profiled in a study of T cell responses to AZD1222 COVID-19 vaccine. General observations from the study: Clonal diversity was possibly underestimated, and white British individuals and females predominated among donors. Breadth and depth of Spike-specific TCRs rose after two AZD1222 doses. Reports indicate that nearly half of spike-specific TCRs are directed at unmutated variant regions.

As for this clone: Its antigen is undetermined.

Libraries were prepared by immunoSEQ multiplex PCR; TCRdb keeps only in-frame clonotypes and omits some of them. The sample carries over 100,000 clones, about 90% recorded once. Sequenced material: peripheral blood, taken on day 0 of AZD1222 vaccination. This receptor was obtained from an adult in good health.

This CDR3 reads CASSQGGMGRYYNEQFF. DNA of the CDR3: TGCGCCAGCAGCCAAGGGGGAATGGGGAGATACTACAATGAGCAGTTCTTC. The chain has TRBV4-3 and TRBJ2-1; D possibly corresponds to TRBD2 (5 bases). Germline CDR1 LGHNA, CDR2 YSLEER. This CDR3 is built from 17 residues. V lost 1 base to trimming and J lost 3 bases, with 16 bases between them.